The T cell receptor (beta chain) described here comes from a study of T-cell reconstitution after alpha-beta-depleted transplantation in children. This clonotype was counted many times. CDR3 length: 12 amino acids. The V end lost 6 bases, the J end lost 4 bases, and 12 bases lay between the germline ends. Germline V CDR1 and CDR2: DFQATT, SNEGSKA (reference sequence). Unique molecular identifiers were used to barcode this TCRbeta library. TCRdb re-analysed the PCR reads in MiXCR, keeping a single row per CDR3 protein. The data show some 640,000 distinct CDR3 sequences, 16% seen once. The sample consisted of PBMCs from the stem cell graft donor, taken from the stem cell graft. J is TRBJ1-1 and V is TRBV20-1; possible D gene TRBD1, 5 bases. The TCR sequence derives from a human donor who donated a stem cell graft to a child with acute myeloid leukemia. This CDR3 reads CSASGGSTEAFF. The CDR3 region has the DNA TGCAGTGCCAGCGGGGGAAGCACTGAAGCTTTCTTT.